Following are 20 T cell receptor beta chains from one sample sequenced in a study of CD8+ T cells in alopecia areata. Extracted RNA was reverse transcribed, and the resulting cDNA served as sequencing template. Method: immunoSEQ multiplex PCR; TCRdb's copy keeps in-frame clones and lacks some. The table lists roughly 170,000 clones, 50% to 75% of them singletons. Sequenced here: CD4+ T cells sorted from blood, sampled at week 0. Receptor source: a human donor with alopecia areata.

The CDR3 DNA reads as TGCAGCGTTAGGACGGCAATTAGCTCCTACAATGAGCAGTTCTTC. Translated, it gives CSVRTAISSYNEQFF. The rearrangement links TRBV29-1 to TRBJ2-1; no definite D call. This CDR3 has 15 residues. Trimming cost V 5 bases and J 0 bases, with 14 bases left between them. The germline gives CDR1 SQVTM, CDR2 ANQGSEA.

The genes are TRBV4-2 and TRBJ1-2; 7 bases are shared with TRBD1. The germline CDR1 and CDR2 sequences are LGHNA and YNFKEQ. This CDR3 spans 14 amino acids. The ends lost 1 base at V and 8 bases at J; junction bases unmatched: 7. The CDR3 sequence is CASSQVVTGSGYTF. In nucleotides, the CDR3 is TGTGCCAGCAGCCAAGTCGTGACAGGGTCCGGCTACACCTTC.

The V and J genes are TRBV29-1 and TRBJ2-7; D is possibly TRBD1 (6 bases). Germline CDR1 is SQVTM and CDR2 is ANQGSEA. V lost 8 bases and J 1 base, leaving 12 bases between the germline ends. The CDR3 runs 12 residues. CDR3 loop: CSHRDTSYEQYF. DNA of the CDR3: TGCAGCCACCGGGACACTTCCTACGAGCAGTACTTC.

This chain links TRBV9 with TRBJ1-1; the D is unclear. V lost 1 base to trimming and J lost 5 bases, with 9 bases between them. The CDR3 length is 13 residues. Germline loops: CDR1 SGDLS, CDR2 YYNGEE. The CDR3 here is CASSVSVGTEAFF. The CDR3 DNA reads TGTGCCAGCAGCGTATCGGTGGGAACTGAAGCTTTCTTT.

V gene TRBV7-9 combines with J gene TRBJ1-2; D may be TRBD1 (5 bases). The V gene's germline CDR1 is SEHNR and CDR2 FQNEAQ (reference sequence). The ends were cut back, 7 bases at V and 4 bases at J, with 13 bases in the middle. The CDR3 sequence is 13 residues long. CDR3 in DNA: TGTGCCAGCACACCCCAGGGAGGCTATGGCTACACCTTC. This codes for CASTPQGGYGYTF.

This clone turned up a few times. The J gene is TRBJ2-3, the V gene TRBV7-9; D ambiguous. The V and J ends lost 5 bases and 4 bases respectively, with 13 bases between them. Germline lookup yields CDR1 SEHNR and CDR2 FQNEAQ (reference sequence). This CDR3 has 14 residues. Here the CDR3 reads CASSGSSRADTQYF. CDR3 DNA: TGTGCCAGCAGCGGCTCGAGCCGGGCAGATACGCAGTATTTT.

V gene TRBV29-1 combines with J gene TRBJ2-3; 8 nucleotides align to TRBD2. Germline V CDR1 and CDR2: SQVTM, ANQGSEA. CDR3 length: 14 amino acids. With V trimmed by 2 bases and J by 1 base, 2 bases remained unmatched. Here the CDR3 reads CSVEWRGGTDTQYF. In DNA, the CDR3 is TGCAGCGTTGAATGGCGGGGGGGCACAGATACGCAGTATTTT.

This clone was found a few times. This sequence joins TRBV6-5 and TRBJ1-2; 8 nucleotides match TRBD1. The CDR3 has 11 residues. Germline V gives CDR1 MNHEY, CDR2 SVGAGI. The V and J ends lost 7 bases and 7 bases, in that order; junction bases with no gene match: 2. This CDR3 is CASTDRGGYTF. CDR3 coding DNA: TGTGCCAGCACCGACAGGGGTGGCTACACCTTC.

This CDR3 is CASSDVRYSAHIQYF. The DNA for the CDR3 is TGTGCCAGCAGTGATGTCCGGTACAGTGCCCACATTCAGTACTTC. This chain joins TRBV2 and TRBJ2-4; no definite D call. This CDR3 region has 15 residues. Germline CDR1 reads SNHLY; CDR2 reads FYNNEI. V was pared by 3 bases and J by 8 bases, with 17 bases between.

This clone was observed a handful of times. This chain uses TRBV29-1 with TRBJ2-5; TRBD1 matches at 8 bases. The V gene end was trimmed by 7 bases and the J gene end by 7 bases; junction bases not matched to a gene: 14. Germline CDR1 is SQVTM and CDR2 is ANQGSEA. This CDR3 is 14 amino acids long. CDR3 amino acids: CSGAGQVAGGTQYF. CDR3 bases: TGCAGCGGGGCGGGACAGGTCGCCGGGGGGACCCAGTACTTC. Together with reference TRBV29-1 and TRBJ2-5, the CDR3 gives the full variable domain: SAVISQKPSRDICQRGTSLTIQCQVDSQVTMMFWYRQQPGQSLTLIATANQGSEATYESGFVIDKFPISRPNLTFSTLTVSNMSPEDSSIYLCSGAGQVAGGTQYFGPGTRLLVL.

This chain links TRBV5-1 with TRBJ1-4; D unclear. From germline, CDR1 is SGHRS and CDR2 YFSETQ. V lost 2 bases to trimming and J lost 6 bases, with 5 bases between them. The CDR3 spans 12 residues. The CDR3 sequence: CASSLNDEKLFF. In DNA form, the CDR3 reads TGCGCCAGCAGCTTAAACGATGAAAAACTGTTTTTT.

This sequence joins TRBV5-1 and TRBJ2-6; D not resolved. From germline, CDR1 is SGHRS and CDR2 YFSETQ. Trimming removed 4 bases from V and 0 bases from J, with 8 bases in between. The CDR3 contains 15 residues. CDR3 residues: CASSPSSSGANVLTF. In nucleotides, the CDR3 is TGCGCCAGCAGCCCGTCGAGCTCTGGGGCCAACGTCCTGACTTTC.

This clone was seen more than once but under ten times. The CDR3 here is CASSGPQGAIGELFF. The CDR3 DNA reads as TGCGCCAGCAGCGGTCCACAGGGGGCGATCGGGGAGCTGTTTTTT. The chain combines TRBV5-1 with TRBJ2-2; 9 bases are a match to TRBD1. The CDR3 length is 15 residues. Germline V gene lookup returns CDR1 SGHRS and CDR2 YFSETQ. V lost 4 bases and J lost 7; bases outside the gene matches: 8. The full variable domain, rest sourced from reference TRBV5-1 and TRBJ2-2, is KAGVTQTPRYLIKTRGQQVTLSCSPISGHRSVSWYQQTPGQGLQFLFEYFSETQRNKGNFPGRFSGRQFSNSRSEMNVSTLELGDSALYLCASSGPQGAIGELFFGEGSRLTVL.

The chain recombines TRBV7-7 with TRBJ2-5, with 9 bases that match TRBD1. Germline lookup yields CDR1 SSHAT and CDR2 FNYEAQ (reference sequence). The CDR3 has 14 amino acids. The junction had 6 bases not matched to a gene; V was cut back by 5 bases and J by 5 bases. The CDR3 loop reads CASSPQGARETQYF. The DNA for the CDR3 is TGTGCCAGCAGCCCACAGGGGGCTCGGGAGACCCAGTACTTC.

The chain links TRBV27 to TRBJ2-3, with D perhaps matching TRBD1 or TRBD2 (6 bases each). Germline CDR1 reads MNHEY; CDR2 reads SMNVEV (reference sequence). The germline V and J ends were trimmed by 0 bases and 2 bases, with 12 bases remaining between them. This CDR3 region has 16 residues. DNA of the CDR3: TGTGCCAGCAGTTTATCGTCCGGGGGCGCCACAGATACGCAGTATTTT. The encoded protein is CASSLSSGGATDTQYF.

The chain joins TRBV30 to TRBJ1-2; D possibly corresponds to TRBD1 (6 bases). Germline assignment: CDR1 GTSNPN and CDR2 SVGIG (reference sequence). This CDR3 spans 13 amino acids. Trimming left V 0 bases short and J 4 bases short, with 9 bases between. In DNA, the CDR3 is TGTGCCTGGAGTGTAGAACAGGGCTATGGCTACACCTTC. This sequence encodes CAWSVEQGYGYTF.

The CDR3 DNA reads TGTGCCAGCTCATTACCCCTGCTCCGCTCTGGAAACACCATATATTTT. Translation: CASSLPLLRSGNTIYF. This rearrangement joins TRBV18 to TRBJ1-3; D is unresolved. Germline CDR1 reads KGHSH; CDR2 reads LQKENI. The CDR3 contains 16 residues. Trimming left V 5 bases short and J 0 bases short, with 14 bases between.

This rearrangement joins TRBV30 to TRBJ1-5; no firm D call. CDR1 GTSNPN and CDR2 SVGIG come from the germline V gene (reference sequence). The CDR3 totals 14 residues. V was clipped by 0 bases and J by 0 bases, with 6 bases between them. The CDR3 DNA reads as TGTGCCTGGAGTGTCAGGTATAGCAATCAGCCCCAGCATTTT. Translating gives CAWSVRYSNQPQHF.

In this sample, this clone turned up a few times. J is TRBJ2-5 and V is TRBV25-1; D is possibly TRBD1 or TRBD2 (5 bases each). V was trimmed by 4 bases and J by 4 bases, leaving 10 bases between them. The CDR3 has 13 amino acids. Germline CDR1 reads MGHDK; CDR2 reads SYGVNS. DNA of the CDR3: TGTGCCAGCAGTGTGGTCGGGGCAGAGACCCAGTACTTC. This translates into CASSVVGAETQYF.

A few counts support this clone. The rearrangement joins TRBV7-9 to TRBJ2-2, with 11 bases matching TRBD1. J gave up 9 bases and V 3 bases, and 6 bases lay outside the gene matches. The CDR3 has 15 amino acids. The germline V gene encodes CDR1 SEHNR and CDR2 FQNEAQ (reference sequence). The CDR3 loop reads CASSLGTGGDRELFF. CDR3 DNA: TGTGCCAGCAGCTTGGGGACAGGGGGAGATCGGGAGCTGTTTTTT.